This is a list of T cell receptor beta chains from one sample in a study of blood T cell repertoires in COVID-19. This table comes from immunoSEQ multiplex PCR, and its TCRdb copy is limited to in-frame clones, with some not included. The sample records hundreds of thousands of clones, roughly 87% being singletons. The sequencing input was PBMCs or T cells enriched from blood (not recorded which). These receptors were collected from a woman in her 30s who had recovered from COVID-19. The CDR3 runs from the conserved cysteine through the conserved F or W. A D gene is named only where the DNA matches it firmly. Size tells how often a clone was seen (once, few, many) or the class of an expanded clone, and some rows leave it out.

d_gene	v_gene	abundance	j_gene	CDR3nt	CDR3aa
NA	TRBV7-9	NA	TRBJ1-1	TGTGCCAGCAGCCCCCAAGGGGTGGGGGCCACTGAAGCTTTCTTT	CASSPQGVGATEAFF
TRBD2	TRBV7-8	NA	TRBJ2-7	TGTGCCAGCAGTCCTACTAGCGGGGGAAGCTACGAGCAGTACTTC	CASSPTSGGSYEQYF
TRBD1	TRBV5-5	few	TRBJ1-5	TGTGCCAGCAGCTTGGCCGAGACAGGGTATCACAATCAGCCCCAGCATTTT	CASSLAETGYHNQPQHF
NA	TRBV28	NA	TRBJ1-1	TGTGCCAGCAGTTTAGGCCGCTTTGAAGCTTTCTTT	CASSLGRFEAFF
NA	TRBV27	NA	TRBJ2-7	TGTGCCAGCAGCCCTGGACTCGTCTACGAGCAGTACTTC	CASSPGLVYEQYF
NA	TRBV27	NA	TRBJ1-2	TGTGCCAGCAGTTTTCGAGGGTTCGATGGCTACACCTTC	CASSFRGFDGYTF
NA	TRBV27	NA	TRBJ1-2	TGTGCCAGCAGTTTTTCGGGGGTTTATGGCTACACCTTC	CASSFSGVYGYTF
NA	TRBV5-1	NA	TRBJ2-7	TGCGCCAGCAGCTTGTATTCCGGCTCCTACGAGCAGTACTTC	CASSLYSGSYEQYF
NA	TRBV9	few	TRBJ2-1	TGTGCCAGCAGCGTTAACACGGAGTATGCCTGGAATGAGCAGTTCTTC	CASSVNTEYAWNEQFF
TRBD1	TRBV5-8	NA	TRBJ1-4	TGTGCCAGCAGCTGGGACAGCCCCGCAACTAATGAAAAACTGTTTTTT	CASSWDSPATNEKLFF
TRBD2	TRBV2	NA	TRBJ2-3	TGTGCCAGCCTCGGGACTATCTCAATTCCAGATACGCAGTATTTT	CASLGTISIPDTQYF
TRBD1	TRBV29-1	NA	TRBJ2-2	TGCAGCGTACTTTTCCCCGGACAGGGGATTGCCGGGGAGCTGTTTTTT	CSVLFPGQGIAGELFF
TRBD2	TRBV11-2	NA	TRBJ2-5	TGTGCCAGCAGCCTCGGGACTAGCGAACAAGAGACCCAGTACTTC	CASSLGTSEQETQYF
NA	TRBV19	NA	TRBJ2-3	TGTGCCAGTAATTCCGGGACTTTAGCTGGCACAGATACGCAGTATTTT	CASNSGTLAGTDTQYF
TRBD1	TRBV2	NA	TRBJ1-6	TGTGCCAGCAGTCCTCGGACAGGTTTAGGCTCACCCCTCCACTTT	CASSPRTGLGSPLHF
TRBD1	TRBV7-9	NA	TRBJ1-4	TGTGCCAGCAGCTTAGTACAGGGGGCATCGGATGAAAAACTGTTTTTT	CASSLVQGASDEKLFF
TRBD1	TRBV27	NA	TRBJ1-6	TGTGCCAGCAGGCGCCCCGGACAGGGGACAGGGTCACCCCTCCACTTT	CASRRPGQGTGSPLHF
NA	TRBV18	NA	TRBJ1-2	TGTGCCAGCTCACCAAAGGAGGGAGGGTATGGCTACACCTTC	CASSPKEGGYGYTF
NA	TRBV5-1	NA	TRBJ2-7	TGCGCCAGCAGCAAGGGAGGTCCCCTCTCCTACGAGCAGTACTTC	CASSKGGPLSYEQYF
TRBD1	TRBV30	NA	TRBJ1-1	TGTGCCTGGGACAGGGGATATAACACTGAAGCTTTCTTT	CAWDRGYNTEAFF
NA	TRBV2	once	TRBJ1-2	TGTGCCAGCAGTGCCCAGGGAGGAGGCTACACCTTC	CASSAQGGGYTF
TRBD2	TRBV28	NA	TRBJ2-1	TGTGCCAGCAGTTTGAGGGGACTAGCGGGACAATTTAATGAGCAGTTCTTC	CASSLRGLAGQFNEQFF
TRBD2	TRBV28	NA	TRBJ2-5	TGTGCCAGCATCTCCCTGCGGGAGGGCCGACAAGAGACCCAGTACTTC	CASISLREGRQETQYF